A selection of T cell receptor beta chains follows, all from one sample in a study of blood T cell repertoires in COVID-19. Data came from immunoSEQ multiplex PCR; TCRdb stores just in-frame clones and leaves some out. Found here are 71,000 or so clones, about nine tenths of them singletons; the top ten hold around 5%. The sequenced sample was peripheral blood. Receptors originate from a woman younger than 35 with acute or convalescent COVID-19. CDR3s include the opening cysteine and the closing phenylalanine or tryptophan.

V gene: TRBV7-2
J gene: TRBJ1-2
CDR3 protein: CASSLGGRGFTNYGYTF

V gene: TRBV19
J gene: TRBJ1-3
CDR3 protein: CASSTLTGGSGNTIYF

V gene: TRBV6-2/TRBV6-3
J gene: TRBJ2-1
CDR3 protein: CASSYSQDRVRGNEQFF

V gene: TRBV5-1
J gene: TRBJ1-6
CDR3 protein: CASSLTQVGGSPLHF

V gene: TRBV5-7
J gene: TRBJ2-5
CDR3 protein: CASSFKETQYF

V gene: TRBV30
J gene: TRBJ2-1
CDR3 protein: CAWSVTRAVAGGKAFF

V gene: TRBV5-1
J gene: TRBJ2-2
CDR3 protein: CASNPGTSAYTGELFF

V gene: TRBV3-1/TRBV3-2
J gene: TRBJ2-7
CDR3 protein: CASSQGQGAIINEQYF

V gene: TRBV7-2
J gene: TRBJ2-7
CDR3 protein: CASSGDRGPYEQYF

V gene: TRBV24-1
J gene: TRBJ2-2
CDR3 protein: CATSDSASGNTGELFF

V gene: TRBV5-1
J gene: TRBJ2-1
CDR3 protein: CASSFETSGRGYNEQFF

V gene: TRBV6-2/TRBV6-3
J gene: TRBJ2-6
CDR3 protein: CASSSRTGGSGANVLTF

V gene: TRBV2
J gene: TRBJ2-7
CDR3 protein: CASRESAGTAYEQYF

V gene: TRBV12-1
J gene: TRBJ2-1
CDR3 protein: CASSLAGGCNEQFF

V gene: TRBV7-2
J gene: TRBJ2-5
CDR3 protein: CASSLAGGETQYF

V gene: TRBV11-3
J gene: TRBJ2-1
CDR3 protein: CASSPFRGASYNEQFF

V gene: TRBV18
J gene: TRBJ2-7
CDR3 protein: CASSPNSGTGVEQYF

V gene: TRBV4-1
J gene: TRBJ2-7
CDR3 protein: CASSQVIPGLAGGRLRYEQYF

V gene: TRBV15
J gene: TRBJ1-1
CDR3 protein: CATSRDPRTEAFF

V gene: TRBV20-1
J gene: TRBJ1-1
CDR3 protein: CSARGPGLAFF

V gene: TRBV10-2
J gene: TRBJ2-3
CDR3 protein: CASSRRTQAADTQYF

V gene: TRBV7-8
J gene: TRBJ2-5
CDR3 protein: CASSLTGLGTQETQYF

V gene: TRBV7-9
J gene: TRBJ1-4
CDR3 protein: CASSLDSVNEKLFF

V gene: TRBV5-1
J gene: TRBJ2-7
CDR3 protein: CASSPGHDEQYF

V gene: TRBV4-1
J gene: TRBJ1-5
CDR3 protein: CASSQAVLLGAAQPQHF

V gene: TRBV15
J gene: TRBJ2-6
CDR3 protein: CATSRDSDREVSGANVLTF

V gene: TRBV4-3
J gene: TRBJ2-4
CDR3 protein: CASSPTGKDIQYF

V gene: TRBV25-1
J gene: TRBJ2-2
CDR3 protein: CASSIGRDTGELFF

V gene: TRBV28
J gene: TRBJ1-2
CDR3 protein: CASSLPGQGGGYTF

V gene: TRBV11-1
J gene: TRBJ2-7
CDR3 protein: CASSFVALAGPREQYF

V gene: TRBV7-2
J gene: TRBJ2-7
CDR3 protein: CASSPTSGSYEQYF

V gene: TRBV4-1
J gene: TRBJ2-1
CDR3 protein: CASSHPSGRGDYNEQFF

V gene: TRBV28
J gene: TRBJ2-2
CDR3 protein: CASSALAGQGVGELFF

V gene: TRBV12-3/TRBV12-4
J gene: TRBJ2-7
CDR3 protein: CASSPTEAYEQYF

V gene: TRBV18
J gene: TRBJ1-1
CDR3 protein: CASSPLETPTLMNTEAFF

V gene: TRBV7-8
J gene: TRBJ2-2
CDR3 protein: CASTQSGNTGVEGFF

V gene: TRBV6-1
J gene: TRBJ2-3
CDR3 protein: CASSAWRGLGTDTQYF

V gene: TRBV7-8
J gene: TRBJ2-7
CDR3 protein: CASSAPHGGEQYF

V gene: TRBV27
J gene: TRBJ1-4
CDR3 protein: CASSPGPSREDMKLFF

V gene: TRBV7-9
J gene: TRBJ1-4
CDR3 protein: CASSSAWTGGREKLFF

V gene: TRBV6-5
J gene: TRBJ1-1
CDR3 protein: CASSSTGGTLAEAFF

V gene: TRBV10-3
J gene: TRBJ2-7
CDR3 protein: CAISELQGNYEQYF

V gene: TRBV27
J gene: TRBJ1-1
CDR3 protein: CASRQTGWTEAFF

V gene: TRBV29-1
J gene: TRBJ2-5
CDR3 protein: CSVAGRLHQETQYF

V gene: TRBV6-5
J gene: TRBJ1-1
CDR3 protein: CASSPSGRVNTEAFF

V gene: TRBV5-6
J gene: TRBJ2-7
CDR3 protein: CASSPGLDVEQYF

V gene: TRBV29-1
J gene: TRBJ2-5
CDR3 protein: CSVTEWTGKETQYF

V gene: TRBV7-9
J gene: TRBJ1-1
CDR3 protein: CASSLAQGNPEAFF

V gene: TRBV5-4
J gene: TRBJ1-1
CDR3 protein: CASSSLKGQPTENTEAFF

V gene: TRBV5-1
J gene: TRBJ2-5
CDR3 protein: CASSLAQRGGQETQYF

V gene: TRBV5-1
J gene: TRBJ2-5
CDR3 protein: CASRKGQGAGETQYF

V gene: TRBV13
J gene: TRBJ2-7
CDR3 protein: CASSSRDSLSYEQYF

V gene: TRBV19
J gene: TRBJ1-1
CDR3 protein: CASRRTGISLGTEAFF